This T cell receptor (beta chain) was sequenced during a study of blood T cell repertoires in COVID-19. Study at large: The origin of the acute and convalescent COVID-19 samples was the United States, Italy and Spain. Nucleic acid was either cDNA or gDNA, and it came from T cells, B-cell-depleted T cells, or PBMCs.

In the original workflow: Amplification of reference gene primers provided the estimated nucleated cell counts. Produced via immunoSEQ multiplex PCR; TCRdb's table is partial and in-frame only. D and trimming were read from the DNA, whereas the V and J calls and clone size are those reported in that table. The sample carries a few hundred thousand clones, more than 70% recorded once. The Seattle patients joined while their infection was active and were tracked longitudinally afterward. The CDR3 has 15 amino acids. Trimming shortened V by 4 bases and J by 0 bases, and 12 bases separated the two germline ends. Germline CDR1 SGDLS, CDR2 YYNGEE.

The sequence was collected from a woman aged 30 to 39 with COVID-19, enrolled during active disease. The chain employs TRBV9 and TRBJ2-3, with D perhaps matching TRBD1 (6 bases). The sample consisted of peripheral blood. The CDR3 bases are TGTGCCAGCAGCATCGACAGGACTAGCACAGATACGCAGTATTTT. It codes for CASSIDRTSTDTQYF.